This T cell receptor beta chain was observed in a study of T-cell reconstitution after alpha-beta-depleted transplantation in children. After removal of 1 base from V and 6 bases from J, the junction contained 8 bases not matched to a gene. Germline V gives CDR1 MNHNS, CDR2 SASEGT. The CDR3 totals 16 residues. This clonotype has a handful of counts. Its cognate antigen is unknown. Unique molecular identifiers were built into the TCRbeta library. Each CDR3 protein is one row after TCRdb ran MiXCR on the PCR reads. The sample consists of around 110,000 distinct CDR3 sequences, 10% to 13% of them appearing once. Overall study results and limits: The authors attributed T-cell counts and diversity one year after transplant mostly to newly produced T cells.

V usage is TRBV6-1 and J usage is TRBJ2-2, with 7 bases aligning to TRBD2. The sequence was obtained from a boy younger than 10 with acute lymphoblastic leukemia, due to receive a stem cell transplant. The sample in question was PBMCs, obtained before TCRalphabeta/CD19-depleted stem cell transplant. This CDR3 is CASSEGPTSPSGELFF. CDR3 bases: TGTGCCAGCAGTGAAGGCCCGACTAGCCCGTCCGGGGAGCTGTTTTTT.